This T cell receptor (beta chain) was recorded in a study of T cells after yellow fever vaccination (dated by TCRdb to between 2018 and 2021). About the full investigation: The SMART-Seq v4 Ultra Low Input RNA kit was used to prepare libraries from fractions with low cell numbers. To track T-cell clones before and after primary and booster YFV17D yellow fever vaccination, bulk TCR alpha and beta repertoires were sequenced longitudinally. The cohort comprised two healthy male donors, one aged 18 to 30 and one aged 30 to 40 years. Bulk PBMC replicates and cell subsets were isolated from blood drawn at multiple timepoints before and after both primary and secondary immunization.

As for this clonotype: Its recognized antigen is unknown. No base quality information exists; no much larger clone differs at one position.

Broad study findings and their caveats: A small fraction of clonotypes appeared in both the CD4 and CD8 compartments, likely as a result of convergent recombination. Computational filtering was required because FACS-sorted repertoires could contain abundant contaminating clonotypes from the bulk population. Most clones expanded after primary vaccination (about 95% of CD4 and roughly 91% of CD8) were re-detected after the booster, suggesting that broad memory maintenance occurred. The study included only a couple of donors, which limits how far the findings can be generalized. The secondary T-cell response was weaker than the primary response but faster, peaking on day 5 instead of day 15.

TCR cDNA was made using 5'RACE template switching, a step that added a universal primer site and unique molecular identifiers. cDNA synthesis was primed from both the TCR alpha and TCR beta constant segments. Two PCR steps were used to amplify libraries, with sample barcodes and sequencing adapters being added in the second step. Sequencing of the libraries was done on either Illumina HiSeq 2500 (2x100 bp) or NovaSeq (2x150 bp). The original methods were these. MIGEC was used to demultiplex reads and collapse the reads into UMI consensus sequences, and MiXCR was used for V(D)J alignment. Vaccine-responding clonotypes were defined with edgeR using replicate PBMC samples, requiring FDR below 0.01 and a log2 fold change above 5 up to day 15. CD4 or CD8 identity was assigned to each bulk clonotype according to whether the clonotype was present at higher abundance in the sequenced CD4 repertoire or the sequenced CD8 repertoire. Using fastp at Q25 and MiXCR, TCRdb reprocessed the public reads and kept productive beta chains. Rows with one shared CDR3 protein collapse into an entry with the most common genes and DNA. The V and J calls, along with clone size, are taken from TCRdb and not from the paper's own processing. In this sample the table shows 150,000 to 200,000 distinct CDR3 sequences, around 7% of which occur a single time. Approximately 2.5% of the sample is in the top ten clones.

There are 15 amino acids in the CDR3, from cysteine to phenylalanine inclusive. CDR3 DNA only is kept here, 45 bases in frame from base 1. The germline V gene yields SGHTA for CDR1 and FQGNSA for CDR2. At the junction V is shortened by 1 base and J by 3 bases, with 13 bases in between. The treatment or condition label, as the study defines it: live attenuated yellow fever vaccine strain. A standard Ficoll-Paque protocol was used to isolate PBMCs from peripheral blood. CD4 and CD8 T-cell fractions were isolated with Dynabeads CD4 and CD8 positive selection kits. TriZol was used to extract RNA from bulk PBMCs, CD4 and CD8 fractions, and dextramer-positive and dextramer-negative fractions.

This TCR came from a young man who received the YFV17D yellow fever vaccine. The rearranged segments are TRBV7-2 and TRBJ2-7; TRBD2 might be the D gene, on 6 matching bases. The specimen was CD4+ T cells sorted from PBMCs, collected roughly 5 days after the first yellow fever vaccination. CDR3 sequence: CASSLVVADGYEQYF. The nucleotide sequence reads TGTGCCAGCAGCTTAGTTGTAGCGGACGGCTACGAGCAGTACTTC.